This T cell receptor (beta chain) was observed in a study of blood T cell repertoires in COVID-19. On the study more broadly: The United States, Italy and Spain supplied acute and convalescent COVID-19 samples. PBMCs, B-cell-depleted T cells, or T cells provided the cDNA or gDNA that made up the material.

Germline-derived CDR1 and CDR2 are ENHRY and SYGVKD. The CDR3 sequence is 17 residues long. The J segment lost 3 bases and the V segment lost 3 bases, leaving 9 bases of the junction unmatched. In the original analysis: Reference gene primers were amplified, and this amplification served to estimate nucleated cell counts. Profiling relied on immunoSEQ multiplex PCR, and the TCRdb table lists in-frame clones only, not all of them. Clonal size and the V and J genes are those of that table, whereas D and trimming came from the DNA. In the table there are approximately 240,000 clones, more than 75% of which are singletons.

The chain carries TRBV10-3 and TRBJ2-5; the match to TRBD2 covers 11 bases. This receptor was identified in a woman aged 25 to 45 who had recovered from COVID-19. Sequencing used peripheral blood. CDR3 loop: CAISDPPTSGVKETQYF. For the CDR3, the DNA is TGTGCCATCAGTGACCCGCCGACTAGCGGGGTAAAAGAGACCCAGTACTTC.